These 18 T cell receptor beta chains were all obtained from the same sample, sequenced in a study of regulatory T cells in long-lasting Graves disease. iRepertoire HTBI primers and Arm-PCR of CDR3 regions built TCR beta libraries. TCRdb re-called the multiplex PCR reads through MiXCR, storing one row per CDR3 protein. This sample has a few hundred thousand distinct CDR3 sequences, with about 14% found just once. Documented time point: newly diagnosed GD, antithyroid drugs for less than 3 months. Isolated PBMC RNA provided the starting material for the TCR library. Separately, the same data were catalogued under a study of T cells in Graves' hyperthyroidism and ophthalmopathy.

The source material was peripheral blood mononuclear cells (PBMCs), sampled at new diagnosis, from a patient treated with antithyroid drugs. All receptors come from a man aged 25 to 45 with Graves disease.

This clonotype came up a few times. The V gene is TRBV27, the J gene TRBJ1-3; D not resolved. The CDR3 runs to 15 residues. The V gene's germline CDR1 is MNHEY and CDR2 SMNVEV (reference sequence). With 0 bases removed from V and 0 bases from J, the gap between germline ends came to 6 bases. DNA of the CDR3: TGTGCCAGCAGTTTATCTGGGAGCTCTGGAAACACCATATATTTT. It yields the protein CASSLSGSSGNTIYF.

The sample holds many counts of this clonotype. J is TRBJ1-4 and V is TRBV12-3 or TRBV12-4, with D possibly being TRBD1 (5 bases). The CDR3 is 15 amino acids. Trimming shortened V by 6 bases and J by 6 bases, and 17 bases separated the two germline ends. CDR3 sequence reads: CASSPPGTRHEKLFF. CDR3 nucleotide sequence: TGTGCCAGCAGCCCTCCCGGGACGAGGCATGAAAAACTGTTTTTT.

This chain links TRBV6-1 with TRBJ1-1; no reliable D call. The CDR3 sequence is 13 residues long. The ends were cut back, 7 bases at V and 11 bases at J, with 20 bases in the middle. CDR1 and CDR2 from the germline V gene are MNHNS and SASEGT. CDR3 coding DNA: TGTGCCAGCAAGGGTACCTGGCAGCTAGGGGCTTTCTTT. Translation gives CASKGTWQLGAFF.

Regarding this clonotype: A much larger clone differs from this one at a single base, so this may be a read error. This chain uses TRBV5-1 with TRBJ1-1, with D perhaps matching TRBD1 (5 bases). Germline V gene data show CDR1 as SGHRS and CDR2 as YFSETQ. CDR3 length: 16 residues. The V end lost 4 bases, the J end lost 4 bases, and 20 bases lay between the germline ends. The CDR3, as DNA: TGCGCCAGCAGCCCCCTAACGGACATCCTGAGCACTGAAGCTTTCTTT. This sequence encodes CASSPLTDILSTEAFF. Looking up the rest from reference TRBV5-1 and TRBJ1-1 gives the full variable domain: KAGVTQTPRYLIKTRGQQVTLSCSPISGHRSVSWYQQTPGQGLQFLFEYFSETQRNKGNFPGRFSGRQFSNSRSEMNVSTLELGDSALYLCASSPLTDILSTEAFFGQGTRLTVV.

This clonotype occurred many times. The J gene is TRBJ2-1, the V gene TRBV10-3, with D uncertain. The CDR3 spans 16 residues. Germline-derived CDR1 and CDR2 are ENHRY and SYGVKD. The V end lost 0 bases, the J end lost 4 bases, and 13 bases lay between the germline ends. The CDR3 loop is CAISESVTPGYNEQFF. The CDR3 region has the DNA TGTGCCATCAGTGAGTCGGTGACCCCCGGGTACAATGAGCAGTTCTTC.

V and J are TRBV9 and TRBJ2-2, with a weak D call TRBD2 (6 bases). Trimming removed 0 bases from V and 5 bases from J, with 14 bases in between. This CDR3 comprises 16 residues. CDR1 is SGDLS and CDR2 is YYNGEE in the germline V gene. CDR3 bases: TGTGCCAGCAGCGTAGAAGGTGGCCGGGGGACCGGGGAGCTGTTTTTT. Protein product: CASSVEGGRGTGELFF.

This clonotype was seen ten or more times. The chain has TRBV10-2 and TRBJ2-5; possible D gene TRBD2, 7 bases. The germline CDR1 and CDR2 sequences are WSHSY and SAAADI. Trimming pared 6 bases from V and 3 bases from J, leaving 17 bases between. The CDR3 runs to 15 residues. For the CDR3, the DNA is TGCGCCAGCAGCATAACTAGGGGGGGCGAAGAGACCCAGTACTTC. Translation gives CASSITRGGEETQYF.

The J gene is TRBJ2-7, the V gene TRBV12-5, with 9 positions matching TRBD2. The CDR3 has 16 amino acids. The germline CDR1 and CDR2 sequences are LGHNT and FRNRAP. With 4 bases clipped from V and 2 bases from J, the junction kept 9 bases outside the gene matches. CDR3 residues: CASGSEWAGGPYEQYF. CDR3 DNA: TGTGCTAGTGGTTCCGAATGGGCGGGAGGGCCCTACGAGCAGTACTTC.

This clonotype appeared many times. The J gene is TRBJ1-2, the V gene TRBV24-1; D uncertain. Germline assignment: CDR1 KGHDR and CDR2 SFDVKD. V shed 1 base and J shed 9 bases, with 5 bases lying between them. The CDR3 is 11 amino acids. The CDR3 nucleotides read TGTGCCACCAGTGATTTTGGTCGCTACACCTTC. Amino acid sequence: CATSDFGRYTF.

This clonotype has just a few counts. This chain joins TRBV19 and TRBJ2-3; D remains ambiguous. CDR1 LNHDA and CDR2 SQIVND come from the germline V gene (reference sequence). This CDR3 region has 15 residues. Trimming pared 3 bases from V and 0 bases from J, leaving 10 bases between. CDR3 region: CASSIFAVSTDTQYF. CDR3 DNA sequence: TGTGCCAGTAGTATCTTTGCGGTCAGCACAGATACGCAGTATTTT.

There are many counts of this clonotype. The CDR3 sequence: CASSLGQGAREQYF. CDR3 DNA: TGTGCCAGCAGTTTAGGGCAGGGGGCGAGAGAGCAGTACTTC. The genes are TRBV28 and TRBJ2-7, with 8 positions matching TRBD1. The V and J ends lost 2 bases and 7 bases, in that order; junction bases with no gene match: 7. CDR3 size: 14 residues. CDR1 and CDR2 from the germline V gene are MDHEN and SYDVKM. The full variable domain, completed using reference TRBV28 and TRBJ2-7, is DVKVTQSSRYLVKRTGEKVFLECVQDMDHENMFWYRQDPGLGLRLIYFSYDVKMKEKGDIPEGYSVSREKKERFSLILESASTNQTSMYLCASSLGQGAREQYFGPGTRLTVT.

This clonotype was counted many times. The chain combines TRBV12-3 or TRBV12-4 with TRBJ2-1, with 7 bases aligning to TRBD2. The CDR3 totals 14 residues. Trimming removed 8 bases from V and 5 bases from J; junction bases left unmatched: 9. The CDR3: CASGTLARDNEQFF. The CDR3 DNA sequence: TGTGCCAGCGGAACACTAGCGCGGGACAATGAGCAGTTCTTC.

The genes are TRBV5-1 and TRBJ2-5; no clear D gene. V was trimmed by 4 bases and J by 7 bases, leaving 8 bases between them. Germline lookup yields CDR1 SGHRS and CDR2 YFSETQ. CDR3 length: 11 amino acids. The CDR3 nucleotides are TGCGCCAGCAGCGAACTCGCGACCCAGTACTTC. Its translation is CASSELATQYF.

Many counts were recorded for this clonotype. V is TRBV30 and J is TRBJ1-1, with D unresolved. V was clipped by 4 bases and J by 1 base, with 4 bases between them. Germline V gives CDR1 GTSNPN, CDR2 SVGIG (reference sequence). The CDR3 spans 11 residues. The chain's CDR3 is CAWKWNTEAFF. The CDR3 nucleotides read TGTGCCTGGAAGTGGAACACTGAAGCTTTCTTT.

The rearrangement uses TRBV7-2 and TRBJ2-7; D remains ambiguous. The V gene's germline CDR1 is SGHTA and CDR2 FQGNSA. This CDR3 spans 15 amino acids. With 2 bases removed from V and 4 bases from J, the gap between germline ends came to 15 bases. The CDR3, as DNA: TGTGCCAGCAGCTTACAGGCAGGTGGGATATACGAGCAGTACTTC. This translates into CASSLQAGGIYEQYF.

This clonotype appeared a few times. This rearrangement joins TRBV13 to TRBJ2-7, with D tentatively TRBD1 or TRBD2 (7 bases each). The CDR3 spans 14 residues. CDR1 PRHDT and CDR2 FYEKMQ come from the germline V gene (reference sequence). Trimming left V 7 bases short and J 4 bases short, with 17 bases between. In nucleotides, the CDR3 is TGTGCCAGCACCGCTTCCAGGGGGGGATACGAGCAGTACTTC. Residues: CASTASRGGYEQYF.

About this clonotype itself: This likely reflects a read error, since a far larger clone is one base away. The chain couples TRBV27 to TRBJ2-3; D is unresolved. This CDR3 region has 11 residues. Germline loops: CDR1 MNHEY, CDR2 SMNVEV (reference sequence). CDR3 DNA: TGTGCCAGCAGCCACACAAATACGCAGTATTTT. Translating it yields CASSHTNTQYF.

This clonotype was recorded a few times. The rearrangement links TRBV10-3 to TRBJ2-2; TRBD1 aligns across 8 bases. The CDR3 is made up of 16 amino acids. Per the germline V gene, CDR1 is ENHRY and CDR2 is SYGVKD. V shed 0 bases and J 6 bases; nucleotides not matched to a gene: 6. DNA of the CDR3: TGTGCCATCAGTGAGTCAGGCAGGGGGCTGTCCGGGGAGCTGTTTTTT. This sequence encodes CAISESGRGLSGELFF.